This entry is about one TCR beta chain. The antigen remains undetermined. Data came from immunoSEQ multiplex PCR; TCRdb stores just in-frame clones and leaves some out. This table holds several thousand clones, 64% found once. CDR3 length: 15 residues. Deletions cut 5 bases from V and 1 base from J, with 14 bases between. Germline V lookup: CDR1 MNHEY, CDR2 SVGAGI. The data stem from a study of tissue T cells after allogeneic stem cell transplantation. Adult allogeneic hematopoietic cell transplant recipients with steroid-refractory graft-versus-host disease were prospectively enrolled for research autopsy. General study findings and limits: The patient cohort was small and clinically heterogeneous, with limited sampling depth.

V and J are TRBV6-5 and TRBJ2-5; D may be TRBD1 (6 bases). The receptor comes from a male patient aged 60 or older with steroid-refractory graft-versus-host disease after an allogeneic stem cell transplant. The graft donor may be the source of some T cells. Sequences were derived from jejunal tissue, sampled at autopsy. CDR3 in DNA: TGTGCCAGCAGTCGCCCAGGGGCAGTCCAAGAGACCCAGTACTTC. As protein: CASSRPGAVQETQYF.